The subject of this entry is one T cell receptor (beta chain). Antigen unknown. Each CDR3 protein is one row after TCRdb ran MiXCR on the 5' RACE reads. The repertoire holds approximately 500,000 distinct CDR3 sequences, with 13% to 15% as singletons. The entry originates in a study of identical twins. Broader study findings: For out-of-frame beta sequences, excess twin sharing was weaker. There were fewer insertions in abundant cord blood beta clonotypes, but memory repertoires showed no such pattern.

Germline V lookup: CDR1 SGHDT, CDR2 YYEEEE. Trimming removed 6 bases from V and 6 bases from J, with 10 bases in between. This CDR3 has 11 amino acids. These data were likewise used in another study, on yellow fever vaccine responses in identical twins.

The receptor was isolated from a young woman in good health. The rearrangement joins TRBV5-6 to TRBJ2-7; TRBD2 might be the D (5 bases). The material sequenced was CD4+ T cells sorted from blood. CDR3 loop: CASMRAGEQYF. In nucleotides, the CDR3 is TGTGCCAGCATGAGGGCAGGCGAGCAGTACTTC.